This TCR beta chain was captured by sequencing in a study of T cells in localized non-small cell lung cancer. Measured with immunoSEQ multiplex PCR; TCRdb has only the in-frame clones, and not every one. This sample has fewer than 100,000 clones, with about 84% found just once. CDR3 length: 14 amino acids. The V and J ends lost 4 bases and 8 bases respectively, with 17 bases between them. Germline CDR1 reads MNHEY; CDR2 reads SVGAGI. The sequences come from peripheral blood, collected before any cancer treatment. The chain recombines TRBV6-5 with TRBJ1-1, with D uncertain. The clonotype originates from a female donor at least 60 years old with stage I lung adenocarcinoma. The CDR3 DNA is TGTGCCAGCAGTTTCACCCCGCGGGAGGCCGAAGCTTTCTTT. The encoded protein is CASSFTPREAEAFF.